This TCR beta chain was recorded in a study of T cells in Graves' hyperthyroidism and ophthalmopathy. Study-level information: The authors collected peripheral blood at initial diagnosis, before any treatment. General study points: Onset of ophthalmopathy came a median around 6.2 months after the model predicted it. Among clonotypes expanded in thyroid above 0.001, most were also found in blood.

This clonotype came up many times. Its antigen is undetermined. In germline, CDR1 is SNHLY, CDR2 FYNNEI. The germline V and J ends were trimmed by 7 bases and 5 bases, with 12 bases remaining between them. The CDR3 runs to 12 residues. The CDR3 regions of TCR beta were amplified from RNA transcripts. A set of HTBI primers served as the primers for a first-round RT-PCR of the TCR CDR3. TCRdb itself ran the multiplex PCR reads through MiXCR, one entry per CDR3 protein. The sample shows about 640,000 distinct CDR3 sequences, about 20% of them seen only once. Source material: blood. The chain links TRBV2 to TRBJ2-7; D remains unclear. The sequence came from a man aged 25 to 40 with Graves' ophthalmopathy. CDR3 DNA sequence: TGTGCCAGCATGACCTCTCCCCACGAGCAGTACTTC. It specifies CASMTSPHEQYF.